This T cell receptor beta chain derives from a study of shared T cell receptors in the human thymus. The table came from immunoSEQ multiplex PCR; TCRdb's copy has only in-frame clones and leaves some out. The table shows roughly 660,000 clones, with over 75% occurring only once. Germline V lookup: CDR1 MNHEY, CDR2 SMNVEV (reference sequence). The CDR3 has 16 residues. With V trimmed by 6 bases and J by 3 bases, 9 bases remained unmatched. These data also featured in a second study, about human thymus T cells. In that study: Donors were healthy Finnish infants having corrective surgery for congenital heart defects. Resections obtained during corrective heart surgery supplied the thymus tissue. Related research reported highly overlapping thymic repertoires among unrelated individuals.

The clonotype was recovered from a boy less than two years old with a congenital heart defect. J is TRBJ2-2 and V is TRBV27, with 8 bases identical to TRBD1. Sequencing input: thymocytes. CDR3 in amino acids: CASSRGTGGDTGELFF. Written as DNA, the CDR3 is TGTGCCAGCAGCCGAGGGACAGGAGGGGACACCGGGGAGCTGTTTTTT.